This T cell receptor beta chain was sequenced in a study of OX40 agonist ivuxolimab in advanced cancers. The assay was immunoSEQ multiplex PCR, and TCRdb's table has in-frame clones only and misses some. The sample has 37,000 or so clones, 82% seen once; the top ten hold about 2%. Study observations and caveats: Blood T cells, both CD4+ and CD8+, expanded clonally by week 6 at 0.1 to 3.0 mg/kg. Low clonal expansion, among the lowest seen, marked partial responders at 0.1-3.0 mg/kg.

Notes on this clone: Its antigen is unidentified.

The CDR3 covers 15 residues. In germline, CDR1 is SGHTA, CDR2 FQGNSA. With 0 bases clipped from V and 2 bases from J, the junction kept 4 bases outside the gene matches. This receptor was obtained from an adult with an advanced solid tumor such as melanoma, head and neck, liver or kidney cancer. This material consisted of CD4+ or CD8+ T cells sorted from blood, taken in a trial of the OX40 agonist ivuxolimab. This chain links TRBV7-2 with TRBJ2-7, with 7 positions matching TRBD1. CDR3 DNA sequence: TGTGCCAGCAGCTTAGCGTGGGACAGACCCTACGAGCAGTACTTC. Its translation is CASSLAWDRPYEQYF. Full variable domain (rest looked up from reference TRBV7-2 and TRBJ2-7): GAGVSQSPSNKVTEKGKDVELRCDPISGHTALYWYRQSLGQGLEFLIYFQGNSAPDKSGLPSDRFSAERTGGSVSTLTIQRTQQEDSAVYLCASSLAWDRPYEQYFGPGTRLTVT.